Each of the 18 T cell receptor beta chains below was sequenced from the same sample in a study of T-cell reconstitution after alpha-beta-depleted transplantation in children. A library of TCRbeta sequences, prepared with unique molecular identifiers, was generated. TCRdb reprocessed the PCR reads with MiXCR, giving one entry per CDR3 protein. The sample carries around 400,000 distinct CDR3 sequences, approximately 10% recorded once. Source: PBMCs from the stem cell graft donor, taken from the stem cell graft. The receptors here all came from a human donor who donated a stem cell graft to a child with acute myeloid leukemia.

This clonotype was observed at least ten times. The chain has TRBV4-2 and TRBJ2-5; 8 bases match TRBD2. Per germline, CDR1 LGHNA and CDR2 YNFKEQ. The CDR3 is 17 amino acids. With 0 bases clipped from V and 3 bases from J, the junction kept 9 bases outside the gene matches. CDR3 nucleotides: TGTGCCAGCAGCCAAGATTTTTACGGGACTAGTGAAGAGACCCAGTACTTC. The encoded protein is CASSQDFYGTSEETQYF.

There are many counts of this clonotype. The chain recombines TRBV3-1 with TRBJ2-2; tentative D call: TRBD2 (6 bases). Germline V gene lookup returns CDR1 LGHDT and CDR2 YNNKEL (reference sequence). This CDR3 is built from 15 residues. Trimming removed 4 bases at V and 1 base at J, with 10 bases between. The CDR3 coding sequence is TGTGCCAGCAGCCGGGACTGGAAGAACACCGGGGAGCTGTTTTTT. It translates to CASSRDWKNTGELFF. Complete variable domain (other parts from reference TRBV3-1 and TRBJ2-2): DTAVSQTPKYLVTQMGNDKSIKCEQNLGHDTMYWYKQDSKKFLKIMFSYNNKELIINETVPNRFSPKSPDKAHLNLHINSLELGDSAVYFCASSRDWKNTGELFFGEGSRLTVL.

The rearrangement uses TRBV7-2 and TRBJ2-2; D is perhaps TRBD2 (5 bases). CDR3 size: 15 residues. CDR1 is SGHTA, CDR2 FQGNSA, per germline. The germline V and J ends were trimmed by 1 base and 8 bases, with 14 bases remaining between them. The chain's CDR3 is CASSLESGKTGELFF. CDR3 bases: TGTGCCAGCAGCTTAGAATCGGGAAAGACAGGGGAGCTGTTTTTT.

CDR3 nucleotide sequence: TGCAGTGCTAGTCTAGCCGGCTACAATGAGCAGTTCTTC. This gives the protein CSASLAGYNEQFF. J is TRBJ2-1 and V is TRBV20-1, with a possible D match to TRBD2 (5 bases). Trimming took off 3 bases at V and 3 bases at J, with 9 bases between the two ends. Germline values: CDR1 DFQATT, CDR2 SNEGSKA (reference sequence). The CDR3 is 13 amino acids.

This clonotype was counted at least ten times. The CDR3 spells CASSSHARNEQFF. CDR3 nucleotide sequence: TGTGCCAGCAGCTCACACGCTAGAAATGAGCAGTTCTTC. V usage is TRBV7-9 and J usage is TRBJ2-1; D call uncertain. Trimming left V 4 bases short and J 7 bases short, with 11 bases between. Germline-derived CDR1 and CDR2 are SEHNR and FQNEAQ (reference sequence). This CDR3 spans 13 amino acids.

This clonotype was seen only a few times. This may be a read error, as it is one base from a much larger clone. This sequence joins TRBV15 and TRBJ2-4; 11 bases align to TRBD2. The germline V gene has CDR1 LNHNV and CDR2 YYDKDF (reference sequence). This CDR3 spans 16 amino acids. CDR3: CATSRAGLAGKNSQYF. DNA for the CDR3: TGTGCCACCAGCAGAGCAGGACTAGCGGGCAAAAACAGTCAGTACTTC.

The rearrangement links TRBV27 to TRBJ1-2; TRBD1 aligns across 11 bases. V shed 7 bases, J shed 8 bases, and the junction held 9 bases outside the gene matches. This CDR3 has 14 amino acids. Germline V gene sequence: CDR1 MNHEY, CDR2 SMNVEV (reference sequence). The CDR3 region has the DNA TGTGCCAGCAAACCCCAGGGACAGGGGGGAGGCTACACCTTC. It codes for CASKPQGQGGGYTF.

The chain employs TRBV3-1 and TRBJ2-3; D is unclear. Germline CDR1 LGHDT, CDR2 YNNKEL (reference sequence). This CDR3 has 12 residues. Trimming removed 0 bases at V and 7 bases at J, with 5 bases between. CDR3 region: CASSQDRYTQYF. CDR3 bases: TGTGCCAGCAGCCAAGATCGCTATACGCAGTATTTT.

J is TRBJ2-6 and V is TRBV2; weak D call: TRBD1 (6 bases). Germline assignment: CDR1 SNHLY and CDR2 FYNNEI. V lost 5 bases, J lost 1 base, and 21 bases lay in between. The CDR3 totals 19 residues. This CDR3 reads CASSPTHSTRGSGANVLTF. The CDR3, as DNA: TGTGCCAGCAGTCCTACACACAGTACCAGGGGTTCTGGGGCCAACGTCCTGACTTTC.

The V call is TRBV29-1, the J call TRBJ1-5; the D gene is possibly TRBD1 (5 bases). Trimming removed 8 bases at V and 2 bases at J, with 16 bases between. Germline CDR1 is SQVTM and CDR2 is ANQGSEA. The CDR3 sequence is 14 residues long. Here the CDR3 reads CSKRRGVGNQPQHF. In DNA, the CDR3 is TGCAGCAAACGTAGGGGAGTCGGCAATCAGCCCCAGCATTTT. The full variable domain, completed using reference TRBV29-1 and TRBJ1-5, is SAVISQKPSRDICQRGTSLTIQCQVDSQVTMMFWYRQQPGQSLTLIATANQGSEATYESGFVIDKFPISRPNLTFSTLTVSNMSPEDSSIYLCSKRRGVGNQPQHFGDGTRLSIL.

This clonotype was seen ten or more times. This chain joins TRBV12-3 or TRBV12-4 and TRBJ2-3; 8 nucleotides match TRBD1. Trimming took 2 bases from V and 0 from J; bases not matched to a gene: 7. CDR3 size: 17 residues. CDR3 in DNA: TGTGCCAGCAGTTTATACCCGACAGGGGAGAGCACAGATACGCAGTATTTT. Its protein is CASSLYPTGESTDTQYF.

The chain employs TRBV7-2 and TRBJ1-1; D gene ambiguous. Trimming cost V 4 bases and J 8 bases, with 11 bases left between them. The germline gives CDR1 SGHTA, CDR2 FQGNSA. The CDR3 is made up of 12 amino acids. The CDR3 sequence is CASSYRGAEAFF. As DNA, the CDR3 is TGTGCCAGCAGCTACAGAGGTGCCGAAGCTTTCTTT.

This clonotype was recorded at least ten times. The rearrangement links TRBV6-4 to TRBJ2-2; 11 bases align to TRBD1. V lost 4 bases and J lost 8; bases outside the gene matches: 3. Per germline, CDR1 MRHNA and CDR2 SNTAGT. This CDR3 is 14 amino acids long. This chain's CDR3 is CASSAGQGAGELFF. Written as DNA, the CDR3 is TGTGCCAGCAGTGCCGGACAGGGGGCTGGGGAGCTGTTTTTT.

This clonotype turned up a few times. V and J are TRBV27 and TRBJ2-3; 9 bases are a match to TRBD1. The CDR3 sequence is 14 residues long. V was pared by 8 bases and J by 6 bases, with 9 bases of the junction left unmatched. Germline V gene data show CDR1 as MNHEY and CDR2 as SMNVEV (reference sequence). The CDR3 DNA reads as TGTGCCAGCTTTAGGGACAGGGCTTCGGATACGCAGTATTTT. Translating it yields CASFRDRASDTQYF.

This clonotype was counted only a few times. The chain has TRBV12-3 or TRBV12-4 and TRBJ1-5; D may be TRBD1 (6 bases). The CDR3 length is 14 residues. Trimming cost V 5 bases and J 2 bases, with 10 bases left between them. The CDR3 spells CASSQQGRNQPQHF. CDR3 DNA: TGTGCCAGCAGTCAACAGGGCCGCAATCAGCCCCAGCATTTT.

This clonotype was observed a few times. CDR3 sequence: CASSLGTSGPTDTQYF. DNA for the CDR3: TGTGCCAGCAGCTTGGGGACTAGCGGACCCACAGATACGCAGTATTTT. The J gene is TRBJ2-3, the V gene TRBV7-6, with 11 bases identical to TRBD2. Per the germline V gene, CDR1 is SGHVS and CDR2 is FNYEAQ. The CDR3 has 16 amino acids. J lost 2 bases, V lost 3 bases, and 4 bases had no gene match. The full variable domain, with the rest looked up from reference TRBV7-6 and TRBJ2-3, is GAGVSQSPRYKVTKRGQDVALRCDPISGHVSLYWYRQALGQGPEFLTYFNYEAQQDKSGLPNDRFSAERPEGSISTLTIQRTEQRDSAMYRCASSLGTSGPTDTQYFGPGTRLTVL.

This clonotype was counted between two and nine times. The gene calls are TRBV7-9 and TRBJ1-1, with 8 bases fitting TRBD1. CDR1 is SEHNR, CDR2 FQNEAQ, per germline (reference sequence). There are 13 residues in the CDR3. After removal of 8 bases from V and 0 bases from J, the junction contained 2 bases not matched to a gene. The CDR3: CASQGQVNTEAFF. As DNA, the CDR3 is TGTGCCAGCCAGGGACAGGTGAACACTGAAGCTTTCTTT.

This clonotype has just a few counts. V usage is TRBV29-1 and J usage is TRBJ1-1; D is unclear. The CDR3 contains 12 residues. The ends were cut back, 7 bases at V and 6 bases at J, with 15 bases in the middle. Germline V gives CDR1 SQVTM, CDR2 ANQGSEA. The CDR3, as DNA: TGCAGCGCAGCGACCGGGTTGGCTGAAGCTTTCTTT. It codes for CSAATGLAEAFF. The full variable domain, completed using reference TRBV29-1 and TRBJ1-1, is SAVISQKPSRDICQRGTSLTIQCQVDSQVTMMFWYRQQPGQSLTLIATANQGSEATYESGFVIDKFPISRPNLTFSTLTVSNMSPEDSSIYLCSAATGLAEAFFGQGTRLTVV.